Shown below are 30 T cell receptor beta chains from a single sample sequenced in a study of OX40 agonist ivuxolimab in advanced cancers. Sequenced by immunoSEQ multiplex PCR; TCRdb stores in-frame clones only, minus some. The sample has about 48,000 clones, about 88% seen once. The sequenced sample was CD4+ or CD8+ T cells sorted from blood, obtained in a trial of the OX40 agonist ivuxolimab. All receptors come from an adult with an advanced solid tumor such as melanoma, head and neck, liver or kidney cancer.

In nucleotides, the CDR3 is TGTGCCAGCAGTCGAGCGGGAGGGCCCAATGAGCAGTTCTTC. It is translated as CASSRAGGPNEQFF. This rearrangement joins TRBV7-9 to TRBJ2-1; 10 positions match TRBD2. The V segment lost 6 bases and the J segment 6 bases; nucleotides outside the gene matches: 5. This CDR3 spans 14 amino acids. Germline V CDR1 and CDR2: SEHNR, FQNEAQ (reference sequence).

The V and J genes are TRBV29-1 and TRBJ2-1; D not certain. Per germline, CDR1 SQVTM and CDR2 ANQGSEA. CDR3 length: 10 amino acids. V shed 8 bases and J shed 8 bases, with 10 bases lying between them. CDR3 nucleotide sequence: TGCAGCCGTGAAGGAGATGAGCAGTTCTTC. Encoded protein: CSREGDEQFF.

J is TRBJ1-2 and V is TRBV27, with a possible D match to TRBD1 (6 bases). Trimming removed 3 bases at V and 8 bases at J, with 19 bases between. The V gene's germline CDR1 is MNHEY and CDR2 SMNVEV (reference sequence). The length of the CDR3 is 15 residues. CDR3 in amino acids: CASSFLSGTHRGYTF. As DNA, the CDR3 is TGTGCCAGCAGTTTTCTCTCCGGGACACATAGAGGCTACACCTTC.

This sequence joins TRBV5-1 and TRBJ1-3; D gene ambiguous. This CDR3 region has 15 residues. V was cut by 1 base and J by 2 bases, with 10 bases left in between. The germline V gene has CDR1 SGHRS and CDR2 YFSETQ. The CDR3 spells CASSLSGITGNTIYF. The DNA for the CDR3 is TGCGCCAGCAGCTTGTCGGGGATAACTGGAAACACCATATATTTT.

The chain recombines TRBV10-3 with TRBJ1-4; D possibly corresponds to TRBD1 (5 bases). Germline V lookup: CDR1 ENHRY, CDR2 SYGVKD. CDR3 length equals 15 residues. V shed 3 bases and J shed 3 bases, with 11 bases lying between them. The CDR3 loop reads CAISDPGKSNEKLFF. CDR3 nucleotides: TGTGCCATCAGTGACCCAGGGAAGTCTAATGAAAAACTGTTTTTT.

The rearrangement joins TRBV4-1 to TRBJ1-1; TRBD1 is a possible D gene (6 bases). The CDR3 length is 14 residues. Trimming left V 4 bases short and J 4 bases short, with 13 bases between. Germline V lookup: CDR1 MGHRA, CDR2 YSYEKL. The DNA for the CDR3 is TGCGCCAGCAGCCTTTACAGGGACGGCACTGAAGCTTTCTTT. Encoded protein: CASSLYRDGTEAFF.

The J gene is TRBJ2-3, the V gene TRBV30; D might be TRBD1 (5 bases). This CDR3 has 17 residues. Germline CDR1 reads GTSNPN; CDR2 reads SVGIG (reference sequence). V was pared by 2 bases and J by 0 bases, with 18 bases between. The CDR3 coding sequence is TGTGCCTGGAGTTTCAGGGTTTCAGGGTCTAGCACAGATACGCAGTATTTT. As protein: CAWSFRVSGSSTDTQYF. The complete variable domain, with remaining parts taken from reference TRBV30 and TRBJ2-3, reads SQTIHQWPATLVQPVGSPLSLECTVEGTSNPNLYWYRQAAGRGLQLLFYSVGIGQISSEVPQNLSASRPQDRQFILSSKKLLLSDSGFYLCAWSFRVSGSSTDTQYFGPGTRLTVL.

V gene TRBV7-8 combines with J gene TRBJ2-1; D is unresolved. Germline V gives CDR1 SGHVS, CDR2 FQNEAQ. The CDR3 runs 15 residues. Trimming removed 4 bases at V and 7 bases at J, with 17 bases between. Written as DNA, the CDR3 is TGTGCCAGCAGCTCCGGCCAACTCGCGGTAAATGAGCAGTTCTTC. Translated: CASSSGQLAVNEQFF.

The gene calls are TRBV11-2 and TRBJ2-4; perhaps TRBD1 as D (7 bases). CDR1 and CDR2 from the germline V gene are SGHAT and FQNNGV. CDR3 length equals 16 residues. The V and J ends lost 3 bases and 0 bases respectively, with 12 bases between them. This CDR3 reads CASSFSGGLAKNIQYF. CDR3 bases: TGTGCCAGCAGCTTCTCAGGGGGGCTAGCCAAAAACATTCAGTACTTC.

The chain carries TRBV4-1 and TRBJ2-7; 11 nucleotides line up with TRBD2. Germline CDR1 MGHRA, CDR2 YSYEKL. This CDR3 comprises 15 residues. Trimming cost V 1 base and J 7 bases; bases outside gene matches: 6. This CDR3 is CASSQGALAGDEQYF. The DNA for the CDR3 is TGCGCCAGCAGCCAAGGGGCACTAGCGGGAGATGAGCAGTACTTC.

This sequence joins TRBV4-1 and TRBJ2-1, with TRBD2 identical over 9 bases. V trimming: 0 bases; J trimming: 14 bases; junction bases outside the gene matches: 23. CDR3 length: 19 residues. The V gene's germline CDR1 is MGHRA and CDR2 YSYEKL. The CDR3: CASSQDLIRASGIGVGKFF. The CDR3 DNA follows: TGCGCCAGCAGCCAAGATCTAATTCGAGCTAGCGGGATAGGTGTTGGGAAGTTCTTC.

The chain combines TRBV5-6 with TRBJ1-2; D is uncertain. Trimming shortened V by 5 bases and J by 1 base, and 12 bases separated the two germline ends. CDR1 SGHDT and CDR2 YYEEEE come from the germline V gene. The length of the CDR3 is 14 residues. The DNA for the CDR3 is TGTGCCAGCAGTTTTGAGGTCTTTAACTATGGCTACACCTTC. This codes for CASSFEVFNYGYTF.

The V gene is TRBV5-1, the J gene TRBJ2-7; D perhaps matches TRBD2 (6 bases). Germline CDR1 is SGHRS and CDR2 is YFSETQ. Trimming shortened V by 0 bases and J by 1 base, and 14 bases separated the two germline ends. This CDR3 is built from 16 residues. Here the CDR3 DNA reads TGCGCCAGCAGCTTGGCCCCGCCAGGGAGGTCCTACGAGCAGTACTTC. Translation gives CASSLAPPGRSYEQYF. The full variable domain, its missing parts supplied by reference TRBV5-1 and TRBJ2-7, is KAGVTQTPRYLIKTRGQQVTLSCSPISGHRSVSWYQQTPGQGLQFLFEYFSETQRNKGNFPGRFSGRQFSNSRSEMNVSTLELGDSALYLCASSLAPPGRSYEQYFGPGTRLTVT.

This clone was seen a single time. The CDR3 sequence: CASSPYTGTGRTGELFF. In nucleotides, the CDR3 is TGTGCCAGCAGCCCGTATACTGGGACAGGGAGGACCGGGGAGCTGTTTTTT. This chain uses TRBV9 with TRBJ2-2; 9 nucleotides match TRBD1. Looked up from germline, CDR1 is SGDLS and CDR2 is YYNGEE. The CDR3 runs to 17 residues. V lost 4 bases and J lost 5; bases outside the gene matches: 12. The full variable domain, in which reference TRBV9 and TRBJ2-2 provide the parts outside the CDR3, is DSGVTQTPKHLITATGQRVTLRCSPRSGDLSVYWYQQSLDQGLQFLIQYYNGEERAKGNILERFSAQQFPDLHSELNLSSLELGDSALYFCASSPYTGTGRTGELFFGEGSRLTVL.

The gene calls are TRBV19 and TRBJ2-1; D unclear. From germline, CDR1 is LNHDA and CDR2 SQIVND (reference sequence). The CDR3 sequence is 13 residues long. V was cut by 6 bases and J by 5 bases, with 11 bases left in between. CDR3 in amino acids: CASRSPGNNEQFF. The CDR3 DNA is TGTGCCAGTAGAAGTCCCGGCAACAATGAGCAGTTCTTC.

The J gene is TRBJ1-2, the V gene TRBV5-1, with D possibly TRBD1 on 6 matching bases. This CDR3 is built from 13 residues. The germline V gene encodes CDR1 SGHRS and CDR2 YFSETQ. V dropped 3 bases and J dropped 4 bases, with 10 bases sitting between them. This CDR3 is CASSSGASYGYTF. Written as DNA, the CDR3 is TGCGCCAGCAGCTCGGGGGCCTCCTATGGCTACACCTTC.

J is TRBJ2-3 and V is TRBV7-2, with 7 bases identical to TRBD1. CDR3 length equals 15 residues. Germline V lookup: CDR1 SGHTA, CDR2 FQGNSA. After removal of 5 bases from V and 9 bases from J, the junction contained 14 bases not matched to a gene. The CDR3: CASSPPGTVGRTQYF. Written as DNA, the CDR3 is TGTGCCAGCAGCCCGCCCGGGACAGTGGGCCGGACGCAGTATTTT.

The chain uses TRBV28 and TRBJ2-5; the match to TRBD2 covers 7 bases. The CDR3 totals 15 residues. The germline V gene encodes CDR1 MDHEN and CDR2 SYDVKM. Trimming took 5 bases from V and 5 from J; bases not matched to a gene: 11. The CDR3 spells CASSASGLVGETQYF. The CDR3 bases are TGTGCCAGCAGTGCATCCGGACTAGTCGGGGAGACCCAGTACTTC.

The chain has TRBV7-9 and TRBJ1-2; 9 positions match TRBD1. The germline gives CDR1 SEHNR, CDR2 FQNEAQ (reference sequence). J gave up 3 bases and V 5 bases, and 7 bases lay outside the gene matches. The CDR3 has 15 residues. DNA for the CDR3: TGTGCCAGCAGCCCGAGGACAGGGGTAGACTATGGCTACACCTTC. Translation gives CASSPRTGVDYGYTF.

This CDR3 reads CAWSVPRTVQETQYF. Here the CDR3 DNA reads TGTGCCTGGAGTGTACCTAGGACAGTACAAGAGACCCAGTACTTC. The V gene is TRBV30, the J gene TRBJ2-5; maybe TRBD1 (6 bases). V was shortened by 0 bases and J by 2 bases, with 13 bases between the two germline ends. The CDR3 covers 15 residues. Germline loops: CDR1 GTSNPN, CDR2 SVGIG (reference sequence). Full variable domain (missing parts from reference TRBV30 and TRBJ2-5): SQTIHQWPATLVQPVGSPLSLECTVEGTSNPNLYWYRQAAGRGLQLLFYSVGIGQISSEVPQNLSASRPQDRQFILSSKKLLLSDSGFYLCAWSVPRTVQETQYFGPGTRLLVL.

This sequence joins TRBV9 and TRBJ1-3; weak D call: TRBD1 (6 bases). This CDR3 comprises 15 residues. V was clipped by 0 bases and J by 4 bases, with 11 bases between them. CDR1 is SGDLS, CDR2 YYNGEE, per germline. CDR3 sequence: CASSVEGGLGNTIYF. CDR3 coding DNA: TGTGCCAGCAGCGTAGAAGGGGGATTAGGAAACACCATATATTTT.

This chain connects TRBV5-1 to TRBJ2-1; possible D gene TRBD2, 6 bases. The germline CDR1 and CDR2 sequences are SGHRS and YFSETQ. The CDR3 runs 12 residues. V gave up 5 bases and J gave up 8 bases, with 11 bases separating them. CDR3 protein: CASRKGEDEQFF. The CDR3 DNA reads TGCGCCAGCAGAAAAGGGGAGGATGAGCAGTTCTTC.

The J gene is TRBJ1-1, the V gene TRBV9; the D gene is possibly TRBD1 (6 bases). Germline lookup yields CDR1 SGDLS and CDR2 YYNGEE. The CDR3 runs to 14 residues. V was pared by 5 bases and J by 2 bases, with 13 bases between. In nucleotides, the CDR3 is TGTGCCAGCAGTCATAGCGGGGGCAACACTGAAGCTTTCTTT. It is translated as CASSHSGGNTEAFF.

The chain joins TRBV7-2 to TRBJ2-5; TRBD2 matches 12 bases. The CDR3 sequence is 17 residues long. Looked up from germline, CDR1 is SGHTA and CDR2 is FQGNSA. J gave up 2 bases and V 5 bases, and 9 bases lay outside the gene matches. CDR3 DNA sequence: TGTGCCAGCAGCCACGGATGGACTAGCGGGACTCAAGAGACCCAGTACTTC. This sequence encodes CASSHGWTSGTQETQYF. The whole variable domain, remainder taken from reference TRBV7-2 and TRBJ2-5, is GAGVSQSPSNKVTEKGKDVELRCDPISGHTALYWYRQSLGQGLEFLIYFQGNSAPDKSGLPSDRFSAERTGGSVSTLTIQRTQQEDSAVYLCASSHGWTSGTQETQYFGPGTRLLVL.

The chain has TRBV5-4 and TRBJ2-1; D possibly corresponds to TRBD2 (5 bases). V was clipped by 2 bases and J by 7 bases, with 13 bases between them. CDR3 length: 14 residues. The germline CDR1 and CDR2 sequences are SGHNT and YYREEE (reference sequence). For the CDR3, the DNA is TGTGCCAGCAGCTTATCCGGAGGCGGGAATGAGCAGTTCTTC. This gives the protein CASSLSGGGNEQFF.

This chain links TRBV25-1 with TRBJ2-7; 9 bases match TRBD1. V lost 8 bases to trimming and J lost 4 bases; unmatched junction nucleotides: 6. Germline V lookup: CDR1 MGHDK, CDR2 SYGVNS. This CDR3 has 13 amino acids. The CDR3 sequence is CASGEGTGYEQYF. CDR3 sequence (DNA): TGTGCCAGCGGCGAGGGGACAGGGTACGAGCAGTACTTC.

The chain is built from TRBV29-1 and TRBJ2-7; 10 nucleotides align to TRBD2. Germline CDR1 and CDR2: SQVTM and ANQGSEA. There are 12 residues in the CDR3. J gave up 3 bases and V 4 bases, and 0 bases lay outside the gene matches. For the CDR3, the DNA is TGCAGCGTTGGGACTAGCGGCTACGAGCAGTACTTC. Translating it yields CSVGTSGYEQYF.

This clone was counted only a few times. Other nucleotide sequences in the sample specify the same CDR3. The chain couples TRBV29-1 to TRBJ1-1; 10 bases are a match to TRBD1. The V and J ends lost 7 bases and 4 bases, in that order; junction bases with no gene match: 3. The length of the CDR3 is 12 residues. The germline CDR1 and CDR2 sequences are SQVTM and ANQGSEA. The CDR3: CSARTGGTEAFF. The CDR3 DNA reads TGCAGCGCCCGGACAGGGGGCACTGAAGCTTTCTTT.

The CDR3 region is CASSYSRDSHTDTQYF. As DNA, the CDR3 is TGTGCCAGCAGTTACTCCCGGGACTCTCACACAGATACGCAGTATTTT. This chain links TRBV6-5 with TRBJ2-3, with a weak D call TRBD2 (6 bases). Germline CDR1 reads MNHEY; CDR2 reads SVGAGI. This CDR3 is 16 amino acids long. The V end was cut by 0 bases, the J end by 2 bases, with 12 bases between.

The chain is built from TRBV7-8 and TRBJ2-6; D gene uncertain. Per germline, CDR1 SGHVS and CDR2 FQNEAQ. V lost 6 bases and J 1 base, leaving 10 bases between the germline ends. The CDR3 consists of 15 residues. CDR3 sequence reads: CASRSILSGANVLTF. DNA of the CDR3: TGTGCCAGCAGATCCATCCTATCTGGGGCCAACGTCCTGACTTTC.